This TCR beta chain was sequenced during a study of T cell responses to AZD1222 COVID-19 vaccine (dated by TCRdb to the early 2020s). In terms of the full investigation: AZD1222 recipients given second doses at about 4 weeks or at about 12 weeks were pooled, since spike-specific TCR depth and breadth were not found to differ between the two schedules. TCR sequencing was performed for over 230 trial participants, of whom roughly 200 were given two doses of AZD1222 and 26 were given two doses of MenACWY control vaccine. Trial participants were enrolled by age into 18-55, 56-69 and 70-plus year subgroups, with 148, 28 and 57 TCR-sequenced participants respectively. The paper as a whole reports these results and caveats: A significant rise in spike-specific TCR breadth and depth was observed after two AZD1222 doses relative to day 0 and relative to MenACWY recipients. Because no day 14 peak-response samples were available, the repertoires could be characterized only after the peak T cell response. The vaccine-associated CD4 TCRs covered the entire spike protein, and the dominant responses fell in regions 160-218 and 743-854. The 56-69-year group was small, and its depth increase did not reach significance, likely because of low power. Most participants were white British and females outnumbered males, and the authors suggested that clonal diversity may have been underestimated. Conclusions about previously exposed vaccinees are limited because only six or seven AZD1222 recipients were SARS-CoV-2 seropositive at baseline. Epitopes outside the regions mutated in the B.1.351 and B.1.1.7 variants were reportedly recognized by nearly half of the unique spike-specific TCRs.

This sample's time point label indicates: baseline before first vaccination. Vaccinee samples were obtained from the UK trials COV001 and COV002, which included a single-blind randomized controlled phase 2/3 trial of AZD1222 (ChAdOx1 nCoV-19) in healthy adults. Trial participant PBMC samples were collected at day 0 and day 28 after the second dose for TCRbeta chain sequencing. Note on this clone: What antigen it recognizes has not been identified. Base qualities were left out, and no much larger clone turns up one base away.

The CDR3 regions of human TCRbeta chains were subjected to immunosequencing. The paper's processing steps were these. Repertoire TCRs were checked for matches against a reference library of SARS-CoV-2-specific TCRs that had been generated using the MIRA antigen-specificity platform. Breadth was defined as the fraction of unique TCRs that were SARS-CoV-2-associated, and depth was defined as the fraction of total T cells that were SARS-CoV-2-associated. Using the MIRA data, every spike-specific TCR was mapped to the spike region that the TCR reacted to and assigned to either a CD4 or a CD8 class. Log10-transformed breadth and depth values were compared by one-way ANOVA with Sidak's multiple comparisons tests. Held by TCRdb, this immuneACCESS table contains in-frame sequences only and omits some clones. Under half of the omission traces to an unresolved V gene where checked; the cause of the rest is unknown. Clone size and the V and J calls come from that table; the DNA yielded D and trimming. A total of over 150,000 clones appear in this sample, around 90% of them only once. The ten largest make up roughly 0.5% of the sample.

Specimen: peripheral blood, collected on day 0 of AZD1222 vaccination. This sequence originates from an adult in good health.

The nucleotide sequence is TGTGCCAGCAGCTTCGGGGGGAGACAAGAAAACATTCAGTACTTC. Its translation is CASSFGGRQENIQYF. The rearrangement combines TRBV5-4 with TRBJ2-4; 7 bases in the junction line up with TRBD2. The CDR3 covers 15 residues, taking in both the cysteine and the phenylalanine. This entry keeps only the CDR3 DNA: 45 bases, framed from base 1. Ends trimmed: V by 2 bases, J by 5 bases; bases unmatched to a gene: 7. CDR1 SGHNT and CDR2 YYREEE are derived from the germline V gene (reference sequence).